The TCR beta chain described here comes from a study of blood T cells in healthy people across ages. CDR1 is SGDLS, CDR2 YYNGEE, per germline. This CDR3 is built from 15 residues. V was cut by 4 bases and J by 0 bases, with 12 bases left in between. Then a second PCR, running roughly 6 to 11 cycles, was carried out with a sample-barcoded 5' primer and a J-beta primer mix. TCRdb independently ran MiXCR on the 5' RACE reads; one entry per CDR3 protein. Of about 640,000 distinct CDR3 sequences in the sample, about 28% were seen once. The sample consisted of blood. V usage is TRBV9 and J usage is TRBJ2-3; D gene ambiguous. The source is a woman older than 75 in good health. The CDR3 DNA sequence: TGTGCCAGCAGCCCTGTAAGATCTAGCACAGATACGCAGTATTTT. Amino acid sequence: CASSPVRSSTDTQYF.